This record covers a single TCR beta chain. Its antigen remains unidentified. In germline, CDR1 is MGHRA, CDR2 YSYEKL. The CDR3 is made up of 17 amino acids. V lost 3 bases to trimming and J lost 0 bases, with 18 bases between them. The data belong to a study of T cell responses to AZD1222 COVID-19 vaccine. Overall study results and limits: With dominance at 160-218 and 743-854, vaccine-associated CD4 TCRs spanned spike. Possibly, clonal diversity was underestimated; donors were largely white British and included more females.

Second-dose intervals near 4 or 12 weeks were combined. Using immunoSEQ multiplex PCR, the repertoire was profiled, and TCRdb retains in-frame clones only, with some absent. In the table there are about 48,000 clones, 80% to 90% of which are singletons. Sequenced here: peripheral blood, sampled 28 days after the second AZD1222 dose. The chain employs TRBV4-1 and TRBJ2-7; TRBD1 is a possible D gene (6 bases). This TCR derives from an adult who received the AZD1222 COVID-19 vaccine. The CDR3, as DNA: TGCGCCAGCAGCCAGTGGACCGGACAGATCAGCTCCTACGAGCAGTACTTC. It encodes CASSQWTGQISSYEQYF.